Listed here are 10 T cell receptor beta chains from one sample, sequenced in a study of blood T cell repertoires in COVID-19. Here immunoSEQ multiplex PCR was the method, and the copy in TCRdb shows in-frame clones only, minus some. The table has under 170,000 clones, 84% seen once; the top ten hold over 2%. The sequenced sample was peripheral blood. These receptor sequences come from a man between 65 and 80 years old with acute or convalescent COVID-19.

This rearrangement joins TRBV11-3 to TRBJ2-3, with unresolved D. The CDR3 runs 13 residues. Germline values: CDR1 SGHNT, CDR2 YENEEA. The V end lost 1 base, the J end lost 2 bases, and 4 bases lay between the germline ends. Here the CDR3 DNA reads TGTGCCAGCAGCTTAGGGCCCACAGATACGCAGTATTTT. It is translated as CASSLGPTDTQYF.

The chain combines TRBV6-6 with TRBJ1-1; D unclear. V shed 4 bases and J shed 5 bases, with 14 bases lying between them. There are 14 residues in the CDR3. Germline CDR1 reads MNHNY; CDR2 reads SVGAGI (reference sequence). The CDR3 spells CASSLVTAGTEAFF. The CDR3 coding sequence is TGTGCCAGCAGTTTGGTTACGGCCGGGACTGAAGCTTTCTTT.

The chain has TRBV5-1 and TRBJ1-1; 8 bases line up with TRBD1. V lost 4 bases to trimming and J lost 0 bases; unmatched junction nucleotides: 14. CDR1 and CDR2 (germline): SGHRS, YFSETQ. The CDR3 runs 18 residues. CDR3 sequence: CASSPWTGSEGVNTEAFF. The DNA of the CDR3 is TGCGCCAGCAGCCCGTGGACAGGGTCCGAGGGGGTGAACACTGAAGCTTTCTTT.

The V gene is TRBV3-1 (or the pseudogene TRBV3-2), the J gene TRBJ1-4; tentative D call: TRBD1 (6 bases). The CDR3 spans 13 residues. Germline CDR1 and CDR2: LGHDT and YNNKEL (reference sequence). V was shortened by 2 bases and J by 13 bases, with 14 bases between the two germline ends. The CDR3 DNA sequence: TGTGCCAGCAGCCAATCTCTTATGGGGGCACTGTTTTTT. Translated: CASSQSLMGALFF.

This chain links TRBV5-4 with TRBJ2-5; the match to TRBD2 covers 8 bases. V lost 4 bases to trimming and J lost 3 bases; unmatched junction nucleotides: 2. Germline CDR1 is SGHNT and CDR2 is YYREEE (reference sequence). The CDR3 is made up of 13 amino acids. In nucleotides, the CDR3 is TGTGCCAGCAGCGCACTAGCGGAAGAGACCCAGTACTTC. As protein: CASSALAEETQYF. The whole variable domain, filled in from reference TRBV5-4 and TRBJ2-5, reads ETGVTQSPTHLIKTRGQQVTLRCSSQSGHNTVSWYQQALGQGPQFIFQYYREEENGRGNFPPRFSGLQFPNYSSELNVNALELDDSALYLCASSALAEETQYFGPGTRLLVL.

The V and J genes are TRBV5-6 and TRBJ2-3; TRBD1 matches at 8 bases. Per germline, CDR1 SGHDT and CDR2 YYEEEE. V lost 3 bases to trimming and J lost 1 base; unmatched junction nucleotides: 7. The CDR3 totals 16 residues. The DNA for the CDR3 is TGTGCCAGCAGCTGGCCTCAGGGGGCGGGCACAGATACGCAGTATTTT. This gives the protein CASSWPQGAGTDTQYF.

The CDR3 reads CASSVGLAGAAAGELFF. CDR3 nucleotides: TGTGCCAGCAGCGTTGGGTTAGCGGGAGCTGCTGCCGGGGAGCTGTTTTTT. The V call is TRBV9, the J call TRBJ2-2, with TRBD2 identical over 9 bases. The trim removed 2 bases at V and 6 bases at J, leaving 11 bases unmatched. This CDR3 region has 17 residues. Germline V gene sequence: CDR1 SGDLS, CDR2 YYNGEE.

V gene TRBV15 combines with J gene TRBJ2-1, with 10 bases matching TRBD2. Per the germline V gene, CDR1 is LNHNV and CDR2 is YYDKDF (reference sequence). The length of the CDR3 is 20 residues. The ends lost 0 bases at V and 9 bases at J; junction bases unmatched: 20. DNA for the CDR3: TGTGCCACCAGCAGAGACCGAAGCATAGCGGGGGGAACCCTACAGGGTGAGCAGTTCTTC. Encoded protein: CATSRDRSIAGGTLQGEQFF.

The CDR3 DNA sequence: TGTGCCAGCCCCCCCAACTGGAGCACGTATGGCTCGAACACTGAAGCTTTCTTT. This codes for CASPPNWSTYGSNTEAFF. This sequence joins TRBV28 and TRBJ1-1; D call uncertain. The CDR3 has 18 amino acids. Germline V lookup: CDR1 MDHEN, CDR2 SYDVKM. V shed 8 bases and J shed 1 base, with 26 bases lying between them.

This clone appeared once. This rearrangement joins TRBV7-2 to TRBJ1-3; 7 nucleotides match TRBD1. The CDR3 is 15 amino acids. CDR1 and CDR2 from the germline V gene are SGHTA and FQGNSA. The junction had 8 bases not matched to a gene; V was cut back by 1 base and J by 8 bases. This CDR3 reads CASSLGGGGIDTIYF. The CDR3 bases are TGTGCCAGCAGCTTAGGCGGAGGGGGCATAGACACCATATATTTT.